A selection of T cell receptor beta chains follows, all from one sample in a study of lymphopenia after photon versus proton radiotherapy. The assay was immunoSEQ multiplex PCR, and TCRdb's table has in-frame clones only and misses some. The data hold some 33,000 clones, with 90% observed a single time. Here the sequenced sample was peripheral blood, taken from a patient treated with photon-based radiotherapy. Receptors originate from a woman between 45 and 60 years old with pancreatic cancer. The CDR3 runs from the conserved cysteine through the conserved F or W. A D gene is named only where the DNA matches it firmly. Size is omitted from some rows. Given values are once, few, many or a class for expanded clones.

>TRBV6-5|.|TRBJ1-4|.
CASSYSRGINEKLFF
TGTGCCAGCAGTTACTCGCGTGGAATTAATGAAAAACTGTTTTTT
>TRBV5-4|.|TRBJ1-5|.
CASSSQGRNQPQHF
TGTGCCAGCAGCTCCCAGGGCCGTAATCAGCCCCAGCATTTT
>TRBV15|.|TRBJ1-1|.
CATSMAGRNTEAFF
TGTGCCACCAGCATGGCAGGGAGGAACACTGAAGCTTTCTTT
>TRBV11-1|.|TRBJ1-1|TRBD1
CASKLGGGALEAFF
TGTGCCAGCAAACTCGGAGGGGGCGCGTTGGAAGCTTTCTTT
>TRBV18|.|TRBJ2-1|.
CASSRTITNEQFF
TGTGCCAGCTCTCGGACTATTACAAATGAGCAGTTCTTC
>TRBV5-4|.|TRBJ1-5|.
CASSWGGINQPQHF
TGTGCCAGCAGCTGGGGAGGAATTAATCAGCCCCAGCATTTT
>TRBV11-2|.|TRBJ2-7|TRBD2
CASSVASGSSYEQYF
TGTGCCAGCAGCGTAGCTAGCGGCAGCTCCTACGAGCAGTACTTC
>TRBV7-2|.|TRBJ1-2|.
CASTPSGGDTYGYTF
TGTGCCAGCACCCCCTCCGGCGGGGACACCTATGGCTACACCTTC
>TRBV19|.|TRBJ2-7|.
CASSIVDSSYEQYF
TGTGCCAGTAGTATAGTCGACAGTTCCTACGAGCAGTACTTC
>TRBV9|.|TRBJ2-6|.
CASTSQGSSSGANVLTF
TGTGCCAGCACATCACAGGGATCGAGCTCTGGGGCCAACGTCCTGACTTTC
>TRBV13|.|TRBJ1-1|TRBD1
CASSLTGAEAFF
TGTGCCAGCAGCTTGACAGGGGCTGAAGCTTTCTTT
>TRBV6-5|.|TRBJ2-3|.
CASSPEASTDTQYF
TGTGCCAGCAGTCCAGAGGCTAGCACAGATACGCAGTATTTT
>TRBV4-3|.|TRBJ2-1|TRBD2
CASSQATTSSLDNGQFF
TGCGCCAGCAGCCAAGCCACGACTAGCAGCCTAGATAATGGGCAGTTCTTC
>TRBV30|.|TRBJ1-1|.
CAWSRAGLAFF
TGTGCCTGGTCGAGGGCAGGGTTGGCTTTCTTT
>TRBV29-1|.|TRBJ2-7|TRBD2
CSVEGGLAAPYEQYF
TGCAGCGTTGAAGGGGGACTAGCAGCCCCCTACGAGCAGTACTTC
>TRBV2|.|TRBJ1-5|TRBD1
CASTEGGQGNQPQHF
TGTGCCAGCACGGAAGGGGGACAGGGCAATCAGCCCCAGCATTTT
>TRBV11-2|few|TRBJ1-3|.
CASSLYVQTGNTIYF
TGTGCCAGCAGCTTATATGTACAGACTGGAAACACCATATATTTT
>TRBV7-9|.|TRBJ2-3|.
CASSSPGAGLQTQYF
TGTGCCAGCAGCTCCCCGGGGGCGGGCTTACAGACGCAGTATTTT
>TRBV6-1|.|TRBJ1-1|.
CASSPRTNTEAFF
TGTGCCAGCAGTCCAAGGACGAACACTGAAGCTTTCTTT
>TRBV6-5|.|TRBJ2-7|TRBD1
CASSYSDRGYEQYF
TGTGCCAGCAGTTACTCGGACAGGGGCTACGAGCAGTACTTC
>TRBV27|.|TRBJ2-7|TRBD2
CASSPRLATISYEQYF
TGTGCCAGCAGTCCCAGACTAGCGACGATCTCCTACGAGCAGTACTTC
>TRBV19|.|TRBJ2-3|TRBD2
CASSRTSESVADTQYF
TGTGCCAGTAGTAGAACTAGCGAGAGTGTAGCAGATACGCAGTATTTT
>TRBV28|.|TRBJ1-1|TRBD1
CASSLPDAGGLEAFF
TGTGCCAGCAGTCTACCCGATGCAGGGGGCCTAGAAGCTTTCTTT
>TRBV6-1|.|TRBJ2-1|TRBD1
CASSQGTGVHEQFF
TGTGCCAGCAGTCAAGGGACAGGGGTGCATGAGCAGTTCTTC
>TRBV4-1|.|TRBJ1-3|.
CASSPDVRSGNTIYF
TGCGCCAGCAGCCCGGACGTCCGCTCTGGAAACACCATATATTTT
>TRBV30|once|TRBJ2-7|.
CAWSGRRGPGVQYF
TGTGCCTGGAGCGGCCGAAGGGGTCCGGGCGTGCAGTACTTC
>TRBV4-1|.|TRBJ1-5|.
CASSQDGPTNSNQPQHF
TGCGCCAGCAGCCAAGATGGACCAACCAATAGCAATCAGCCCCAGCATTTT
>TRBV7-9|once|TRBJ2-1|.
CASSYGAWYEQFF
TGTGCCAGCAGCTATGGGGCCTGGTATGAGCAGTTCTTC
>TRBV25-1|.|TRBJ2-1|TRBD1
CASSDQETGGVNEQFF
TGTGCCAGCAGTGACCAAGAGACAGGGGGAGTTAATGAGCAGTTCTTC
>TRBV9|.|TRBJ1-1|TRBD1
CASSFGTGAMNTEAFF
TGTGCCAGCAGCTTTGGGACAGGGGCTATGAACACTGAAGCTTTCTTT
>TRBV2|.|TRBJ2-5|.
CASSERVGQETQYF
TGTGCCAGCAGTGAAAGGGTGGGCCAAGAGACCCAGTACTTC
>TRBV10-2|few|TRBJ2-2|.
CASSLAGGANGELFF
TGCGCCAGCAGCCTAGCCGGGGGCGCGAACGGGGAGCTGTTTTTT
>TRBV4-3|.|TRBJ1-6|.
CASSQGVGGDSPLHF
TGCGCCAGCAGCCAAGGGGTGGGTGGAGATTCACCCCTCCACTTT
>TRBV7-8|.|TRBJ1-2|TRBD1
CASSPGQVSYGYTF
TGTGCCAGCAGCCCGGGACAGGTCAGCTATGGCTACACCTTC
>TRBV28|once|TRBJ2-7|TRBD1
CASRPGTGGSYEQYF
TGTGCCAGCAGACCCGGGACAGGGGGCTCCTACGAGCAGTACTTC
>TRBV19|.|TRBJ1-1|.
CASSSEPPDGGRRAEAFF
TGTGCCAGTAGTAGCGAGCCGCCGGACGGGGGGCGGAGGGCTGAAGCTTTCTTT
>TRBV6-5|.|TRBJ1-4|.
CASSSARQSTNEKLFF
TGTGCCAGCAGTTCCGCCCGACAGTCAACTAATGAAAAACTGTTTTTT
>TRBV6-9|.|TRBJ1-5|.
CASRRQVSNQPQHF
TGTGCCAGCAGAAGACAGGTTAGCAATCAGCCCCAGCATTTT
>TRBV4-2|.|TRBJ1-6|.
CASSQEVQGPSPLHF
TGTGCCAGCAGCCAAGAAGTACAGGGACCTTCACCCCTCCACTTT
>TRBV27|.|TRBJ2-3|.
CASRPARTLTDTQYF
TGTGCCAGCAGGCCCGCCCGAACTCTTACAGATACGCAGTATTTT
>TRBV5-1|.|TRBJ2-7|.
CASSLAGGTYEQYF
TGCGCCAGCAGCTTGGCCGGGGGCACCTACGAGCAGTACTTC
>TRBV6-5|.|TRBJ2-3|.
CASSKHRSTDTQYF
TGTGCCAGCAGTAAGCATCGTAGCACAGATACGCAGTATTTT
>TRBV7-9|.|TRBJ2-1|TRBD2
CASSHLGTSGNNEQFF
TGTGCCAGCAGCCACTTAGGGACTAGCGGAAACAATGAGCAGTTCTTC
>TRBV13|.|TRBJ2-2|TRBD2
CASSLQRTSGKTGELFF
TGTGCCAGCAGCCTTCAGCGGACTAGCGGGAAGACCGGGGAGCTGTTTTTT
>TRBV19|.|TRBJ1-1|.
CASSLRHGVADAFF
TGTGCCAGTAGTTTACGACATGGGGTAGCGGATGCTTTCTTT
>TRBV27|few|TRBJ1-2|.
CASSRPGQYGYTF
TGTGCCAGCAGTCGACCGGGACAATATGGCTACACCTTC
>TRBV2|.|TRBJ2-6|.
CASSADTSSGANVLTF
TGTGCCAGCAGTGCTGACACCAGCTCTGGGGCCAACGTCCTGACTTTC
>TRBV6-1|.|TRBJ2-3|TRBD1
CASSEGQGRNTDTQYF
TGTGCCAGCAGTGAAGGACAGGGCAGGAACACAGATACGCAGTATTTT